These 27 T cell receptor beta chains came from one sample sequenced in a study of cytomegalovirus exposure and HLA in healthy donors (dated by TCRdb to 2016 to 2017). Library prep was done by the immunoSEQ multiplex PCR assay. For the multiplex PCR, a mixture combining 60 forward primers for TCR Vbeta segments and 13 reverse primers for TCR Jbeta segments was used. The source is immuneACCESS, and TCRdb retained only in-frame sequences with V and J called. Part of the clones is not carried over; for the studies checked, unresolved V genes explain less than half of this, and the remainder is unexplained. The sample contains approximately 150,000 clones, around 78% of them found a single time. Approximately 1% of the sample rests with the top ten. The sequencing input was PBMCs. These receptors were taken from a woman between 35 and 50 years old in good health and CMV-seronegative.

This chain uses TRBV18 with TRBJ2-7; D possibly corresponds to TRBD1 (6 bases). CDR1 KGHSH and CDR2 LQKENI come from the germline V gene. CDR3 length equals 15 residues. V dropped 8 bases and J dropped 3 bases, with 20 bases sitting between them. The CDR3 is CASQSEYGTNYEQYF. The DNA of the CDR3 is TGTGCCAGCCAATCTGAGTATGGGACAAACTACGAGCAGTACTTC.

J is TRBJ2-1 and V is TRBV5-6; tentative D call: TRBD2 (6 bases). Germline assignment: CDR1 SGHDT and CDR2 YYEEEE. This CDR3 contains 13 residues. V lost 4 bases, J lost 7 bases, and 12 bases lay in between. CDR3 DNA sequence: TGTGCCAGCAGCCGATGGGACTCGAATGAGCAGTTCTTC. Protein product: CASSRWDSNEQFF.

This clone has just one count. The chain joins TRBV10-3 to TRBJ2-5, with TRBD1 matching over 10 bases. Trimming removed 3 bases from V and 2 bases from J; junction bases left unmatched: 3. CDR1 ENHRY and CDR2 SYGVKD come from the germline V gene. CDR3 length equals 15 residues. The CDR3 loop reads CAISDPGQGQETQYF. CDR3 DNA sequence: TGTGCCATCAGTGACCCGGGACAGGGGCAAGAGACCCAGTACTTC.

The chain is built from TRBV5-4 and TRBJ1-3, with TRBD1 matching over 9 bases. Trimming cost V 0 bases and J 9 bases; bases outside gene matches: 4. The CDR3 runs 14 residues. Per germline, CDR1 SGHNT and CDR2 YYREEE (reference sequence). The CDR3 loop is CASSLGGTGSTIYF. Here the CDR3 DNA reads TGTGCCAGCAGCTTGGGAGGGACAGGGAGCACCATATATTTT.

This sequence joins TRBV11-2 and TRBJ1-4; D call uncertain. Germline V gives CDR1 SGHAT, CDR2 FQNNGV. The V end lost 5 bases, the J end lost 1 base, and 2 bases lay between the germline ends. The CDR3 totals 12 residues. The CDR3 spells CASSLTNEKLFF. The CDR3 region has the DNA TGTGCCAGCAGCCTAACTAATGAAAAACTGTTTTTT.

This clone appeared once. V and J are TRBV28 and TRBJ2-6; 7 bases line up with TRBD1. The CDR3 sequence is 19 residues long. Germline-derived CDR1 and CDR2 are MDHEN and SYDVKM. V lost 4 bases, J lost 0 bases, and 12 bases stayed unmatched. This CDR3 reads CASSSRQGQHLSGANVLTF. Here the CDR3 DNA reads TGTGCCAGCAGTTCACGACAGGGTCAACACCTCTCTGGGGCCAACGTCCTGACTTTC.

The chain employs TRBV5-1 and TRBJ2-2; TRBD1 agrees at 7 bases. With V trimmed by 4 bases and J by 6 bases, 9 bases remained unmatched. The length of the CDR3 is 15 residues. Per the germline V gene, CDR1 is SGHRS and CDR2 is YFSETQ. The CDR3 here is CASSPPGGRAGELFF. Written as DNA, the CDR3 is TGCGCCAGCAGCCCCCCAGGGGGTAGGGCCGGGGAGCTGTTTTTT.

The chain combines TRBV28 with TRBJ1-2, with 11 bases identical to TRBD1. J gave up 8 bases and V 3 bases, and 11 bases lay outside the gene matches. The CDR3 spans 16 residues. CDR1 and CDR2 from the germline V gene are MDHEN and SYDVKM. The CDR3: CASSFGTGGPPRGYTF. In DNA form, the CDR3 reads TGTGCCAGCAGTTTTGGGACAGGGGGTCCTCCTAGAGGCTACACCTTC.

V gene TRBV6-5 combines with J gene TRBJ2-7; weak D call: TRBD1 (5 bases). The CDR3 covers 11 residues. V lost 7 bases and J lost 6, with 10 bases in between. Germline lookup yields CDR1 MNHEY and CDR2 SVGAGI. CDR3 bases: TGTGCCAGCACCAATAGGGGCGAGCAGTACTTC. Translated: CASTNRGEQYF.

The chain's CDR3 is CASSEERGPNQPQHF. For the CDR3, the DNA is TGTGCCAGCAGTGAGGAGAGGGGGCCGAATCAGCCCCAGCATTTT. This chain links TRBV2 with TRBJ1-5; 7 nucleotides align to TRBD1. The V gene's germline CDR1 is SNHLY and CDR2 FYNNEI. V gave up 3 bases and J gave up 4 bases; unmatched junction bases: 6. The CDR3 is 15 amino acids.

Points on this clone: The same CDR3 also results from other DNA sequences found in this sample. The rearrangement uses TRBV30 and TRBJ2-7; D is unclear. CDR1 and CDR2 (germline): GTSNPN, SVGIG (reference sequence). The CDR3 length is 12 residues. V was pared by 2 bases and J by 0 bases, with 5 bases between. CDR3 sequence reads: CAWSSLSYEQYF. The CDR3 nucleotides read TGTGCCTGGAGTTCTCTCTCCTACGAGCAGTACTTC.

The gene calls are TRBV9 and TRBJ1-2, with D unclear. V was clipped by 0 bases and J by 6 bases, with 9 bases between them. Germline CDR1 is SGDLS and CDR2 is YYNGEE. This CDR3 has 13 amino acids. CDR3 loop: CASSVGPGNGYTF. The CDR3 coding sequence is TGTGCCAGCAGCGTAGGACCAGGCAATGGCTACACCTTC.

The rearrangement links TRBV19 to TRBJ2-1; TRBD2 agrees at 8 bases. The CDR3 runs 16 residues. CDR1 and CDR2 from the germline V gene are LNHDA and SQIVND (reference sequence). The ends lost 3 bases at V and 8 bases at J; junction bases unmatched: 12. In nucleotides, the CDR3 is TGTGCCAGTAGTATGGTCGACGGGAGGGAGAGATATGAGCAGTTCTTC. Its protein is CASSMVDGRERYEQFF. The whole variable domain, remainder taken from reference TRBV19 and TRBJ2-1, is DGGITQSPKYLFRKEGQNVTLSCEQNLNHDAMYWYRQDPGQGLRLIYYSQIVNDFQKGDIAEGYSVSREKKESFPLTVTSAQKNPTAFYLCASSMVDGRERYEQFFGPGTRLTVL.

The J gene is TRBJ2-3, the V gene TRBV7-2; 12 bases map to TRBD2. V lost 0 bases, J lost 6 bases, and 7 bases stayed unmatched. CDR1 SGHTA and CDR2 FQGNSA come from the germline V gene. The CDR3 covers 17 residues. The CDR3 sequence: CASSLAPASGRVDTQYF. The CDR3, as DNA: TGTGCCAGCAGCTTAGCGCCGGCTAGCGGGAGGGTCGATACGCAGTATTTT. Full variable domain (outside the CDR3, taken from reference TRBV7-2 and TRBJ2-3): GAGVSQSPSNKVTEKGKDVELRCDPISGHTALYWYRQSLGQGLEFLIYFQGNSAPDKSGLPSDRFSAERTGGSVSTLTIQRTQQEDSAVYLCASSLAPASGRVDTQYFGPGTRLTVL.

This chain uses TRBV5-1 with TRBJ2-2; tentatively, D is TRBD1 (6 bases). The germline V gene has CDR1 SGHRS and CDR2 YFSETQ. Trimming pared 3 bases from V and 2 bases from J, leaving 11 bases between. This CDR3 contains 15 residues. Written as DNA, the CDR3 is TGCGCCAGCAGCTCACGGGACACCAACACCGGGGAGCTGTTTTTT. Translation: CASSSRDTNTGELFF.

J is TRBJ1-2 and V is TRBV5-1; D not certain. This CDR3 comprises 14 residues. Trimming cost V 0 bases and J 6 bases, with 12 bases left between them. Germline loops: CDR1 SGHRS, CDR2 YFSETQ. This CDR3 reads CASSLAQRRHGYTF. CDR3 in DNA: TGCGCCAGCAGCTTGGCACAGAGACGCCATGGCTACACCTTC.

In DNA form, the CDR3 reads TGTGCCAGCAGTCCAATTGGGCGGGAGATCGACGAGCAGTACTTC. Protein product: CASSPIGREIDEQYF. The V and J genes are TRBV27 and TRBJ2-7; 7 nucleotides line up with TRBD2. Germline V gene sequence: CDR1 MNHEY, CDR2 SMNVEV (reference sequence). Trimming cost V 5 bases and J 5 bases; bases outside gene matches: 12. The CDR3 is made up of 15 amino acids.

The chain is built from TRBV19 and TRBJ1-5; TRBD1 is a possible D gene (6 bases). V shed 5 bases and J shed 5 bases, with 13 bases lying between them. The CDR3 is 14 amino acids. Germline CDR1 and CDR2: LNHDA and SQIVND (reference sequence). CDR3 sequence: CASSSRGSDQPQHF. DNA for the CDR3: TGTGCCAGTAGTTCCAGGGGATCGGATCAGCCCCAGCATTTT.

The chain joins TRBV28 to TRBJ1-3; 7 bases fit TRBD1. The CDR3 is 13 amino acids. Germline CDR1 reads MDHEN; CDR2 reads SYDVKM. The V segment lost 4 bases and the J segment 7 bases; nucleotides outside the gene matches: 4. This CDR3 is CASSSGTVNTIYF. In nucleotides, the CDR3 is TGTGCCAGCAGTTCCGGGACAGTGAACACCATATATTTT.

The V gene is TRBV29-1, the J gene TRBJ1-1, with TRBD1 matching over 8 bases. The germline gives CDR1 SQVTM, CDR2 ANQGSEA. V lost 6 bases to trimming and J lost 4 bases; unmatched junction nucleotides: 7. The CDR3 runs 13 residues. CDR3 protein: CSVSDRGGTEAFF. CDR3 DNA: TGCAGCGTCTCAGACAGGGGAGGCACTGAAGCTTTCTTT.

The rearrangement uses TRBV5-4 and TRBJ1-1; D is unclear. Germline values: CDR1 SGHNT, CDR2 YYREEE (reference sequence). Trimming cost V 4 bases and J 1 base, with 8 bases left between them. The CDR3 sequence is 13 residues long. CDR3 coding DNA: TGTGCCAGCAGCCCCCCGGGGAACACTGAAGCTTTCTTT. Its protein product is CASSPPGNTEAFF.

The V call is TRBV7-9, the J call TRBJ2-5, with D uncertain. The CDR3 is made up of 11 amino acids. Germline CDR1 reads SEHNR; CDR2 reads FQNEAQ (reference sequence). Trimming left V 3 bases short and J 5 bases short, with 4 bases between. The CDR3 loop is CASSFSETQYF. The CDR3 nucleotides are TGTGCCAGCAGCTTCAGTGAGACCCAGTACTTC.

The CDR3 DNA reads TGTGCCAGCAGCTATCTACAGGGTCCTCAGCCCCAGCATTTT. Its protein product is CASSYLQGPQPQHF. The chain couples TRBV6-6 to TRBJ1-5; D may be TRBD1 (6 bases). This CDR3 is built from 14 residues. The V gene's germline CDR1 is MNHNY and CDR2 SVGAGI (reference sequence). V was clipped by 6 bases and J by 6 bases, with 15 bases between them.

This clone occurred a few times. V is TRBV19 and J is TRBJ1-1, with a weak D call TRBD1 (6 bases). The V end lost 6 bases, the J end lost 5 bases, and 13 bases lay between the germline ends. Germline V gene sequence: CDR1 LNHDA, CDR2 SQIVND (reference sequence). The CDR3 runs 13 residues. CDR3 residues: CASSPPGVTEAFF. CDR3 in DNA: TGTGCCAGTAGCCCGCCAGGGGTGACTGAAGCTTTCTTT. Looking up the rest from reference TRBV19 and TRBJ1-1 gives the full variable domain: DGGITQSPKYLFRKEGQNVTLSCEQNLNHDAMYWYRQDPGQGLRLIYYSQIVNDFQKGDIAEGYSVSREKKESFPLTVTSAQKNPTAFYLCASSPPGVTEAFFGQGTRLTVV.

This sequence joins TRBV9 and TRBJ2-1, with D possibly TRBD2 on 6 matching bases. V was shortened by 0 bases and J by 7 bases, with 14 bases between the two germline ends. This CDR3 spans 15 amino acids. Germline V CDR1 and CDR2: SGDLS, YYNGEE. This chain's CDR3 is CASSVEFASENEQFF. In DNA form, the CDR3 reads TGTGCCAGCAGCGTAGAATTTGCTAGCGAGAATGAGCAGTTCTTC. Supplemented by reference TRBV9 and TRBJ2-1, the full variable domain reads DSGVTQTPKHLITATGQRVTLRCSPRSGDLSVYWYQQSLDQGLQFLIQYYNGEERAKGNILERFSAQQFPDLHSELNLSSLELGDSALYFCASSVEFASENEQFFGPGTRLTVL.

V and J are TRBV6-1 and TRBJ2-3; 11 bases align to TRBD2. The CDR3 runs 14 residues. Trimming took 9 bases from V and 3 from J; bases not matched to a gene: 5. Germline CDR1 and CDR2: MNHNS and SASEGT. The CDR3 DNA sequence: TGTGCCAGTTTAGCGGGAGGGGAAACAGATACGCAGTATTTT. Amino acid sequence: CASLAGGETDTQYF.

This clone has only one observation. V gene TRBV5-1 combines with J gene TRBJ2-7; 11 bases are a match to TRBD2. J was trimmed by 2 bases and V by 4 bases; bases with no gene match: 5. The CDR3 is 15 residues long. Germline V gene sequence: CDR1 SGHRS, CDR2 YFSETQ. The CDR3 here is CASSEGLAVPYEQYF. CDR3 sequence (DNA): TGCGCCAGCAGCGAGGGACTAGCGGTCCCCTACGAGCAGTACTTC.